This T cell receptor (beta chain) was documented in a study of T cell responses to AZD1222 COVID-19 vaccine. This table comes from immunoSEQ multiplex PCR, and its TCRdb copy is limited to in-frame clones, with some not included. The table has 150,000 to 200,000 clones, approximately 90% seen once. Study-level results: All repertoire sampling was performed exclusively after the peak T cell response. Females outnumbered males among donors, who were mostly white British; clonal diversity was possibly underestimated. With dominance at 160-218 and 743-854, vaccine-associated CD4 TCRs spanned spike. Unmutated regions of variants are reportedly targeted by nearly half of spike-specific TCRs.

This clone was observed a single time. Its antigen is currently unknown. Germline CDR1 SGHRS, CDR2 YFSETQ. The CDR3 is 13 residues long. Between the trimmed V and J ends, which lost 1 base and 6 bases, there was a span of 8 bases. This receptor was identified in an adult who received the MenACWY meningococcal vaccine as a control. This chain links TRBV5-1 with TRBJ2-1, with a weak D call TRBD1 (5 bases). Sequenced here: peripheral blood, sampled 28 days after the second dose of the MenACWY control vaccine. CDR3 DNA: TGCGCCAGCAGCTTGTCTGGGGCCAATGAGCAGTTCTTC. Protein product: CASSLSGANEQFF.